This TCR beta chain stems from a study of shared clonotypes between healthy human individuals. The assay was immunoSEQ multiplex PCR, and TCRdb's table has in-frame clones only and misses some. The sample has about 680,000 clones, about 90% seen once. Positive CCR7 selection of CD45RO-negative cells yielded the naive CD8 cells, and terminally differentiated effector memory CD45RA+ cells were excluded. This TCR was sampled from a man under 40 in good health. Specimen: naive CD8+ T cells sorted from blood.

CDR3 amino acids: CASSRANTEAFF. DNA for the CDR3: TGTGCCAGCAGTCGGGCGAACACTGAAGCTTTCTTT. This chain uses TRBV27 with TRBJ1-1; D unresolved. The germline V and J ends were trimmed by 5 bases and 1 base, with 5 bases remaining between them. The CDR3 consists of 12 residues. The germline gives CDR1 MNHEY, CDR2 SMNVEV (reference sequence).